This TCR beta chain was identified during a study of breast tumors, draining lymph nodes, adjacent tissues. TCRdb re-derived calls from the multiplex PCR reads in MiXCR, one entry per CDR3 protein. There are 60,000 to 75,000 distinct CDR3 sequences in the sample; roughly 50% occur only once, and approximately 18% lies in the top ten. The germline V gene encodes CDR1 MNHEY and CDR2 SVGEGT. The length of the CDR3 is 13 residues. V was shortened by 9 bases and J by 1 base, with 12 bases between the two germline ends. This clonotype was recorded at least ten times. V and J are TRBV6-2 or TRBV6-3 and TRBJ2-5; D is perhaps TRBD1 (5 bases). The TCR comes from a female donor with breast cancer. Some clones in this sample may be carry-over from other donors' samples. The sequenced sample consisted of breast tumor tissue. The CDR3: CASGAWGQETQYF. CDR3 nucleotides: TGTGCCAGTGGGGCGTGGGGCCAAGAGACCCAGTACTTC.